This T cell receptor (beta chain) comes out of a study of T cells in localized non-small cell lung cancer. With regard to this clone: The antigen remains undetermined.

Per germline, CDR1 GTSNPN and CDR2 SVGIG (reference sequence). Trimming pared 4 bases from V and 0 bases from J, leaving 9 bases between. This CDR3 has 13 amino acids. Study-wide points: For the top 100 tumor clones, a median roughly 53 also appeared in adjacent lung. Exceeding tumor, uninvolved adjacent lung had the highest T cell clonality.

Method: immunoSEQ multiplex PCR; TCRdb's copy keeps in-frame clones and lacks some. The table shows 25,000 to 40,000 clones, with around four fifths occurring only once. The chain has TRBV30 and TRBJ1-1, with D unresolved. Sequenced here: peripheral blood, sampled before any cancer treatment. This clonotype originated in a male donor older than 55 with stage II squamous cell lung carcinoma. CDR3 sequence (DNA): TGTGCCTGGAACCGGGTCCTGAACACTGAAGCTTTCTTT. Protein product: CAWNRVLNTEAFF.